This T cell receptor beta chain was obtained from a study of spatial heterogeneity in lung cancer. Study details: Sequence detection consistently recorded a greater number of beta-chain than alpha-chain sequences. Notes on the study in general: Within tumors, counts of expanded alpha and beta TCRs tracked tumor mutation counts.

Via MiXCR, TCRdb re-called the 5' RACE reads, giving one row per CDR3 protein. The table records 10,000 to 15,000 distinct CDR3 sequences, 6% to 7% of them present only once. Time point indicated: sample taken at primary tumor resection. The cohort: around 77 early-stage, untreated non-small cell lung cancer patients. Whole RNA was taken from tumor, nontumor lung or frozen PBMC; it was then sequenced unsorted. This clonotype has at least ten counts. Its antigen is currently unknown. This TCR derives from a female donor with early-stage non-small cell lung cancer. The sequencing used lung tumor tissue, collected at surgery.

CDR3 DNA: TGTGCCAGCAGTTACATGGGGACTGAAGCTTTCTTT. This codes for CASSYMGTEAFF. The genes are TRBV6-2 or TRBV6-3 and TRBJ1-1; D is unresolved. CDR1 is MNHEY and CDR2 is SVGEGT in the germline V gene. The CDR3 has 12 amino acids. Trimming stripped 2 bases from V and 5 bases from J, with 6 bases between.